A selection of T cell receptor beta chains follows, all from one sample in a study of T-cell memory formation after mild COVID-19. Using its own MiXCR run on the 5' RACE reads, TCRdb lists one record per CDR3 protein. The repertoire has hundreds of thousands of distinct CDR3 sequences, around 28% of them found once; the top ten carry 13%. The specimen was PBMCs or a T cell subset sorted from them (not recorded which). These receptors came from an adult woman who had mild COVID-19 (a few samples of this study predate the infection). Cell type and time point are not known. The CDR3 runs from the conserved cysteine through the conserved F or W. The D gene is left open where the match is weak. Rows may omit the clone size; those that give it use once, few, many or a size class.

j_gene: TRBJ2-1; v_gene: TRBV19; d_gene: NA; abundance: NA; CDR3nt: TGTGCCAGTAGTATAATCATTAGCTCCTACAATGAGCAGTTCTTC; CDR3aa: CASSIIISSYNEQFF
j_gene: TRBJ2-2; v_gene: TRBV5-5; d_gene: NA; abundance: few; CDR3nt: TGTGCCAGCAGCTTGCACTTGGACTGGGCGACAATCACCGGGGAGCTGTTTTTT; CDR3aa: CASSLHLDWATITGELFF
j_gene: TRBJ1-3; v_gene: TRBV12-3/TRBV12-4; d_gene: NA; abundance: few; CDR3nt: TGTGCCAGCCGATTCGGGATGATGTCTGGAAACACCATATATTTT; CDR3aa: CASRFGMMSGNTIYF
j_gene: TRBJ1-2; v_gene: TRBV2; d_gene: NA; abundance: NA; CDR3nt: TGTGCCAGCAGTGAGGGCAGATACTATGGCTACACCTTC; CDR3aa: CASSEGRYYGYTF
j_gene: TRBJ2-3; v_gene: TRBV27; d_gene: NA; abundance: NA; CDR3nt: TGTGCCAGCAGTTTAAATTATCCAGATACGCAGTATTTT; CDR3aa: CASSLNYPDTQYF
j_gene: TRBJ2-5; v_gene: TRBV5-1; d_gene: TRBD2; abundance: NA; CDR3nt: TGCGCCAGCAGCTTTCTTCTAGCGGGAGAGGTATTAGCGGAAGAGACCCAGTACTTC; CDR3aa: CASSFLLAGEVLAEETQYF
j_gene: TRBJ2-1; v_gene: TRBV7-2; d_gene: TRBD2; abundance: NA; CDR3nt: TGTGCCAGCAGCGCGGGACTAGCGGGAGCGGGTGAGCAGTTCTTC; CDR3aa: CASSAGLAGAGEQFF
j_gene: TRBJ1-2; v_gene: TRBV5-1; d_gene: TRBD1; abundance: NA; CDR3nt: TGCGCCAGCACCCCTGGACAGGGTGGGCGCTACACCTTC; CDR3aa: CASTPGQGGRYTF
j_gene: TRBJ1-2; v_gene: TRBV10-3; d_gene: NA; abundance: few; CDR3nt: TGTGCCATCAGGCCGGGAGATAACTATGGCTACACCTTC; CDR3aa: CAIRPGDNYGYTF
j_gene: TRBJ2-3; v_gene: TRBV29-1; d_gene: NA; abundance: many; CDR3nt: TGCAGCGTTGATCACCGGGACATAAAGGGCCTCGGGGGGCTGACCACAGATACGCAGTATTTT; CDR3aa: CSVDHRDIKGLGGLTTDTQYF
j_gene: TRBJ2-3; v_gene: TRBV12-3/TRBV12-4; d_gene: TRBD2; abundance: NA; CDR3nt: TGTGCCAGCAGGTTGACTAGCGGGAGAGCAGATACGCAGTATTTT; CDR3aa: CASRLTSGRADTQYF
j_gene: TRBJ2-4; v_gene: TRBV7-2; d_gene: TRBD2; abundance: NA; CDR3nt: TGTGCCAGCAGCTTAGGCGGGACTAGCGGGAGATTTCAGTACTTC; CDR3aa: CASSLGGTSGRFQYF
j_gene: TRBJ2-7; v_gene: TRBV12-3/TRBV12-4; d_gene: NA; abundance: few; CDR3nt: TGTGCCAGCACCCCCCGGGCAGGGGATATGAACGAGCAGTACTTC; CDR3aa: CASTPRAGDMNEQYF
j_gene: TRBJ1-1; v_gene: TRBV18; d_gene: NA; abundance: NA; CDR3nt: TGTGCCAGCTCGGCCCCTGACAGCCTGAACACTGAAGCTTTCTTT; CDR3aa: CASSAPDSLNTEAFF
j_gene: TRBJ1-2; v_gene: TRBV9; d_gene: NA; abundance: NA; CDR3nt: TGTGCCAGCAGCGTAGCTCGGGGGGGCTATGGCTACACCTTC; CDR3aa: CASSVARGGYGYTF
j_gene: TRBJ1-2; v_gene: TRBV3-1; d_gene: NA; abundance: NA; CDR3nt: TGTGCCAGCAGCCAAGAGTCGGGCGGACCAGCTAACTATGGCTACACCTTC; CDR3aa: CASSQESGGPANYGYTF
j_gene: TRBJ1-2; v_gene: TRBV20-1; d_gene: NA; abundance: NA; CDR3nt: TGCAGTGCTAGGGATAGGACGGTTGGTGGAGGCTACACCTTC; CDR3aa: CSARDRTVGGGYTF
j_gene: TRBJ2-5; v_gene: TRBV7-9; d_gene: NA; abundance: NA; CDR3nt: TGTGCCAGCAGCCTCTATGGGGTGGGAGAGACCCAGTACTTC; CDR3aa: CASSLYGVGETQYF
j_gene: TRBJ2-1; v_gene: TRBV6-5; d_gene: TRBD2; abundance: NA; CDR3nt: TGTGCCAGCAGTTACTCGATATTGTTGGCTAGCGGGTACAATGAGCAGTTCTTC; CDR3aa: CASSYSILLASGYNEQFF
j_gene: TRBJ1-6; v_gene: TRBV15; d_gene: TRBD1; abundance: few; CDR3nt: TGTGCCACCAGCAGAGATACAGGGGGCGAGTACTTT; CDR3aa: CATSRDTGGEYF
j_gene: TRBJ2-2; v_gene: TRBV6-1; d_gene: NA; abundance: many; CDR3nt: TGTGCCAGCATCCTGACAGGGAACACCGGGGAGCTGTTTTTT; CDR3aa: CASILTGNTGELFF
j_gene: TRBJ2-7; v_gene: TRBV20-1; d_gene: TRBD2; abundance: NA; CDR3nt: TGCAGTGCTAGCGCACTAGCGGGCCGTTTCTACGAGCAGTACTTC; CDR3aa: CSASALAGRFYEQYF
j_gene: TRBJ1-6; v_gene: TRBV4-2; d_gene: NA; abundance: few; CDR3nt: TGTGCCAGCAGCCAAGGATTCGGATCTTATTCACCCCTCCACTTT; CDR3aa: CASSQGFGSYSPLHF
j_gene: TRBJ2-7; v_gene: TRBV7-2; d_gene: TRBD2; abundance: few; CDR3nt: TGTGCCAGCAGCTTAGATGGTAGCGGGGCCTACGAGCAGTACTTC; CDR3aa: CASSLDGSGAYEQYF
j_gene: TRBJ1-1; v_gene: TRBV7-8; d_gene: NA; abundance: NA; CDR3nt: TGTGCCAGCAGCTCGGACAGTCTGTTGATGAACACTGAAGCTTTCTTT; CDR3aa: CASSSDSLLMNTEAFF
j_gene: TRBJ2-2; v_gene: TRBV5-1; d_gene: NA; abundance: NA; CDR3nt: TGCGCCAGCAGCACCGAGCCCACCGGGGAGCTGTTTTTT; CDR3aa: CASSTEPTGELFF
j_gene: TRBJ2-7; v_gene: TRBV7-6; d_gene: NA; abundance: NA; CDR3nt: TGTGCCAGCAGCTCCACCGGGGACGAGCAGTACTTC; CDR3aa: CASSSTGDEQYF
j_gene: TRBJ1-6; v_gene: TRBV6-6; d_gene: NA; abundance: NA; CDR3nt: TGTGCCAGCGGTTGGGTCGTGGGGGGCGCAAGCTATAATTCACCCCTCCACTTT; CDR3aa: CASGWVVGGASYNSPLHF
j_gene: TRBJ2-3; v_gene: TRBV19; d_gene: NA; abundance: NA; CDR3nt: TGTGCCAGTAGGGACCGACAGAGCACAGATACGCAGTATTTT; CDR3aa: CASRDRQSTDTQYF
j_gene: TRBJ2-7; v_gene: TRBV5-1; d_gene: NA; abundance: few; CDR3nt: TGCGCCAGCAGCTTGGGACCTGGTCTAGCCGACGAGCAGTACTTC; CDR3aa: CASSLGPGLADEQYF
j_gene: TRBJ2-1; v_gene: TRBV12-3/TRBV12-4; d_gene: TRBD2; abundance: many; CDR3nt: TGTGCCAGCAGGTTAGCGGGCTCCTACAATGAGCAGTTCTTC; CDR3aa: CASRLAGSYNEQFF
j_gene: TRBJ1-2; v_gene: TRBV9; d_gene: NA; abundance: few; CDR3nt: TGTGCCAGCAGCGTAATCCCCCCCGGCGGGGGCTACACCTTC; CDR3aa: CASSVIPPGGGYTF
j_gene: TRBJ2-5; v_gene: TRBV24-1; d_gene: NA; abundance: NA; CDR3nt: TGTGCCACCAGTGGGGACGGCCCCCTGGGGACCCAGTACTTC; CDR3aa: CATSGDGPLGTQYF
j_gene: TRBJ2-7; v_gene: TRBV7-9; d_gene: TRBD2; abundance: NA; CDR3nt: TGTGCCAGCAGCTACGGACTAGGCGGGATCTCGGAGCAGTACTTC; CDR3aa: CASSYGLGGISEQYF
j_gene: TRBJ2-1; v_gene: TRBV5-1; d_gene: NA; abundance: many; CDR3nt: TGTGCCAGCAGCTTGGGAACGAGCTCCTACAATGAGCAGTTCTTC; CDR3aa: CASSLGTSSYNEQFF
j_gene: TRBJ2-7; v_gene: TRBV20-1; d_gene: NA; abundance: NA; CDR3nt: TGCAGTGCACGACAGGGACTAGAAGTAGGAGAGCAGTACTTC; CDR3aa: CSARQGLEVGEQYF
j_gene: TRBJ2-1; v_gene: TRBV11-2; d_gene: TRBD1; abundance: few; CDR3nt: TGTGCCAGCAGCTTAGGGACAGGAGTTGAGCAGTTCTTC; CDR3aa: CASSLGTGVEQFF
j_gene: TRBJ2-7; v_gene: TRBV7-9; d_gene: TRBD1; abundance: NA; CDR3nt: TGTGCCAGCACCCCCGGGACAGACCCCTACGAGCAGTACTTC; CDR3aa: CASTPGTDPYEQYF